A selection of T cell receptor beta chains follows, all from one sample in a study of CD8+CD57+ T cells in acquired aplastic anemia. TCRdb re-derived calls from the reads in MiXCR, one entry per CDR3 protein. The sample holds approximately 190,000 distinct CDR3 sequences, 48% seen once. The sequenced sample was sorted CD4+, CD8+, or CD8+CD57+ T cells (not recorded which) from PBMCs. The receptors derive from a human donor with aplastic anemia. Both conserved end residues are part of each CDR3. The order of the fields is clone size, V gene, J gene, D gene, CDR3 protein, CDR3 DNA. The D gene is left open where the match is weak. Part of the rows lack a size; the others show once, few, many or a class for expanded clones.

size: many
V: TRBV10-1
J: TRBJ2-2
D: .
CDR3: CASSEFAGFGELFF
DNA: TGCGCCAGCAGTGAGTTCGCAGGGTTCGGGGAGCTGTTTTTT

size: .
V: TRBV25-1
J: TRBJ2-3
D: .
CDR3: CASSAMMGGDTQYF
DNA: TGTGCCAGCAGTGCGATGATGGGTGGAGATACGCAGTATTTT

size: .
V: TRBV29-1
J: TRBJ1-1
D: TRBD1
CDR3: CSAERGQAEAFF
DNA: TGCAGCGCCGAGAGGGGGCAGGCTGAAGCTTTCTTT

size: .
V: TRBV25-1
J: TRBJ1-2
D: .
CDR3: CASSEQGTGGYTF
DNA: TGTGCCAGCAGTGAGCAGGGCACGGGGGGCTACACCTTC

size: few
V: TRBV18
J: TRBJ2-4
D: TRBD2
CDR3: CASSLASGRTKYF
DNA: TGTGCCAGCTCACTGGCTAGCGGGAGGACCAAGTACTTC

size: .
V: TRBV5-3
J: TRBJ1-6
D: .
CDR3: CASTYTGDSPLHF
DNA: TGTGCCAGTACCTATACTGGGGATTCACCCCTCCACTTT

size: .
V: TRBV7-2
J: TRBJ1-6
D: .
CDR3: CASSVRGNSPLHF
DNA: TGTGCCAGCAGTGTCAGGGGAAATTCACCCCTCCACTTT

size: many
V: TRBV20-1
J: TRBJ2-1
D: .
CDR3: CSARDNRVYNEQFF
DNA: TGCAGTGCTAGAGATAATAGGGTCTACAATGAGCAGTTCTTC

size: many
V: TRBV7-9
J: TRBJ2-7
D: TRBD2
CDR3: CASSLPLSGGGVGQYF
DNA: TGTGCCAGCAGCTTACCTCTATCGGGAGGTGGCGTTGGGCAGTACTTC

size: .
V: TRBV10-3
J: TRBJ2-5
D: .
CDR3: CAISGAGAGETQYF
DNA: TGTGCCATCAGTGGGGCAGGGGCCGGAGAGACCCAGTACTTC

size: .
V: TRBV9
J: TRBJ2-7
D: .
CDR3: CASSVGRQSYEQYF
DNA: TGTGCCAGCAGCGTAGGTAGGCAGTCCTACGAGCAGTACTTC

size: many
V: TRBV24-1
J: TRBJ2-3
D: .
CDR3: CATSSTTFTDTQYF
DNA: TGTGCCACCAGTAGTACAACCTTCACAGATACGCAGTATTTT

size: .
V: TRBV11-2
J: TRBJ1-6
D: TRBD1
CDR3: CASSLGRQGASSPLHF
DNA: TGTGCCAGCAGCTTAGGCCGGCAGGGGGCTAGCTCACCCCTCCACTTT

size: once
V: TRBV7-3
J: TRBJ1-5
D: .
CDR3: CASSWGAGQPQHF
DNA: TGTGCCAGCTCTTGGGGGGCTGGACAGCCCCAGCATTTT

size: many
V: TRBV12-5
J: TRBJ2-7
D: .
CDR3: CASGAPSTGLYEQYF
DNA: TGTGCTAGTGGTGCCCCCTCGACAGGTCTCTACGAGCAGTACTTC

size: .
V: TRBV24-1
J: TRBJ2-7
D: TRBD2
CDR3: CATSDWTSGRASYEQYF
DNA: TGTGCCACCAGTGATTGGACTAGCGGGAGGGCCAGCTACGAGCAGTACTTC

size: many
V: TRBV20-1
J: TRBJ1-1
D: TRBD1
CDR3: CSARRDRATEAFF
DNA: TGCAGTGCTAGGAGGGACAGGGCTACTGAAGCTTTCTTT

size: many
V: TRBV7-2
J: TRBJ1-2
D: TRBD1
CDR3: CASSLTGQGSNGYTF
DNA: TGTGCCAGCAGCTTGACGGGACAGGGGTCCAATGGCTACACCTTC

size: .
V: TRBV25-1
J: TRBJ2-3
D: TRBD2
CDR3: CASSELLAGGYGYTDTQYF
DNA: TGTGCCAGCAGTGAATTACTAGCGGGAGGGTACGGCTACACAGATACGCAGTATTTT

size: .
V: TRBV4-1
J: TRBJ1-1
D: TRBD1
CDR3: CASSPTFGQGAFTEAFF
DNA: TGCGCCAGCAGCCCCACCTTTGGACAGGGGGCGTTCACTGAAGCTTTCTTT

size: .
V: TRBV20-1
J: TRBJ2-3
D: .
CDR3: CSAPATGDTQYF
DNA: TGCAGTGCTCCTGCAACGGGGGATACGCAGTATTTT

size: many
V: TRBV5-4
J: TRBJ2-6
D: .
CDR3: CASSLDAPGANVLTF
DNA: TGTGCCAGCAGCTTGGATGCCCCTGGGGCCAACGTCCTGACTTTC

size: many
V: TRBV12-3/TRBV12-4
J: TRBJ1-1
D: .
CDR3: CASSSRTEAFF
DNA: TGTGCCAGCAGTAGCAGGACTGAAGCTTTCTTT

size: many
V: TRBV24-1
J: TRBJ1-5
D: TRBD1
CDR3: CATSDTGQGNNQPQHF
DNA: TGTGCCACCAGTGACACCGGACAGGGGAACAATCAGCCCCAGCATTTT

size: few
V: TRBV30
J: TRBJ1-1
D: .
CDR3: CAWRDWGGAFF
DNA: TGTGCCTGGAGGGATTGGGGGGGGGCTTTCTTT

size: few
V: TRBV20-1
J: TRBJ2-7
D: .
CDR3: CSATGKYYEQYF
DNA: TGCAGTGCTACAGGGAAATACTACGAGCAGTACTTC

size: .
V: TRBV20-1
J: TRBJ2-7
D: .
CDR3: CSASTHFEQYF
DNA: TGCAGTGCTAGCACGCACTTCGAGCAGTACTTC

size: many
V: TRBV11-3
J: TRBJ1-1
D: TRBD1
CDR3: CASSITGVETEAFF
DNA: TGTGCCAGCAGCATAACAGGGGTTGAGACTGAAGCTTTCTTT

size: once
V: TRBV4-1
J: TRBJ1-5
D: TRBD1
CDR3: CASSAPGGGNQPQHF
DNA: TGCGCCAGCAGCGCCCCAGGGGGGGGCAATCAGCCCCAGCATTTT

size: .
V: TRBV5-1
J: TRBJ2-3
D: TRBD2
CDR3: CASSAGLVHLTDTQYF
DNA: TGCGCCAGCAGCGCGGGACTAGTGCACCTCACAGATACGCAGTATTTT

size: .
V: TRBV2
J: TRBJ2-6
D: .
CDR3: CASSELQDGANVLTF
DNA: TGTGCCAGCAGCGAACTACAGGATGGGGCCAACGTCCTGACTTTC

size: many
V: TRBV6-5
J: TRBJ2-7
D: .
CDR3: CASSYDSSYEQYF
DNA: TGTGCCAGCAGTTACGACAGTTCCTACGAGCAGTACTTC

size: .
V: TRBV4-3
J: TRBJ2-7
D: .
CDR3: CASSQDIGIEQYF
DNA: TGCGCCAGCAGCCAAGATATAGGGATCGAGCAGTACTTC

size: .
V: TRBV24-1
J: TRBJ1-5
D: .
CDR3: CATNRGGNQPQHF
DNA: TGTGCCACCAACCGGGGTGGCAATCAGCCCCAGCATTTT

size: .
V: TRBV29-1
J: TRBJ1-4
D: .
CDR3: CSASGGELFF
DNA: TGCAGCGCTTCGGGGGGTGAACTGTTTTTT

size: .
V: TRBV20-1
J: TRBJ2-7
D: .
CDR3: CSYKAGPYEQYF
DNA: TGCAGTTATAAGGCGGGCCCCTACGAGCAGTACTTC

size: many
V: TRBV2
J: TRBJ1-1
D: TRBD1
CDR3: CASSFGQGYEAFF
DNA: TGTGCCAGCAGCTTCGGACAGGGTTATGAAGCTTTCTTT

size: few
V: TRBV7-9
J: TRBJ1-2
D: TRBD1
CDR3: CASSLGGQGYTF
DNA: TGTGCCAGCAGCTTGGGGGGACAGGGCTACACCTTC

size: .
V: TRBV15
J: TRBJ1-4
D: .
CDR3: CATSRGHSSGEKLFF
DNA: TGTGCCACAAGCAGAGGCCACTCTAGCGGGGAAAAACTGTTTTTT